Sequencing of this T cell receptor beta chain was carried out in a study of T cell changes during pregnancy in multiple sclerosis. This table comes from immunoSEQ multiplex PCR, and its TCRdb copy is limited to in-frame clones, with some not included. The sample has 78,000 or so clones; 75% to 95% are singletons. V was clipped by 4 bases and J by 1 base; unmatched bases: 5. CDR3 length: 15 amino acids. Germline V gene sequence: CDR1 SGHNT, CDR2 YENEEA. The chain combines TRBV11-3 with TRBJ2-3; 7 bases align to TRBD2. The TCR was taken from a female donor with multiple sclerosis, enrolled in a pregnancy study. The sample consisted of CD4+ T cells from peripheral blood mononuclear cells, taken before pregnancy. The CDR3: CASSSASGRTDTQYF. The CDR3 DNA reads as TGTGCCAGCAGCTCCGCTAGCGGCCGCACAGATACGCAGTATTTT. Full variable domain (rest looked up from reference TRBV11-3 and TRBJ2-3): EAGVVQSPRYKIIEKKQPVAFWCNPISGHNTLYWYLQNLGQGPELLIRYENEEAVDDSQLPKDRFSAERLKGVDSTLKIQPAELGDSAVYLCASSSASGRTDTQYFGPGTRLTVL.